These T cell receptor beta chains were read from a single sample in a study of cytomegalovirus exposure and HLA in healthy donors. Only in-frame clones appear in the TCRdb table, and some are missing; sequencing was by immunoSEQ multiplex PCR. This table holds approximately 150,000 clones. The specimen sequenced was PBMCs. All receptors come from a woman aged 40 to 50 in good health and CMV-seronegative. The CDR3 runs from the conserved cysteine through the conserved F or W. D genes are given only for firm matches.

CDR3	DNA	V	J	D
CASSLGQVAGELFF	TGCGCCAGCAGCTTGGGGCAGGTCGCCGGGGAGCTGTTTTTT	TRBV5-1	TRBJ2-2	.
CASSQSGDTQYF	TGTGCCAGCTCACAAAGCGGGGATACGCAGTATTTT	TRBV18	TRBJ2-3	.
CASSGLNTGELFF	TGTGCCAGCAGCGGCCTGAACACCGGGGAGCTGTTTTTT	TRBV14	TRBJ2-2	.
CASSERAGGRTDTQYF	TGTGCCAGCAGTGAACGAGCGGGGGGGAGGACAGATACGCAGTATTTT	TRBV2	TRBJ2-3	TRBD2
CASSLGHENYGYTF	TGTGCCAGCAGCCTGGGACATGAAAACTATGGCTACACCTTC	TRBV11-2	TRBJ1-2	.
CSVEPLSQGWGETQYF	TGCAGCGTTGAACCCCTGAGCCAGGGCTGGGGAGAGACCCAGTACTTC	TRBV29-1	TRBJ2-5	.
CATIGGMENEKLFF	TGCGCCACTATCGGGGGGATGGAGAATGAAAAACTGTTTTTT	TRBV10-2	TRBJ1-4	.
CASSPGTRGLGYGYTF	TGTGCCAGCTCACCAGGGACGAGGGGGCTCGGCTATGGCTACACCTTC	TRBV18	TRBJ1-2	TRBD1
CASSVRGLAYEQYF	TGTGCCAGTAGTGTCAGGGGTTTGGCCTACGAGCAGTACTTC	TRBV19	TRBJ2-7	.
CASSFGLAGDEQYF	TGTGCCAGCAGCTTTGGGCTAGCGGGGGACGAGCAGTACTTC	TRBV5-6	TRBJ2-7	TRBD2
CASTHRSHGYTF	TGTGCCAGCACCCACAGGTCTCATGGCTACACCTTC	TRBV7-2	TRBJ1-2	.
CASSLGQKNSPLHF	TGTGCCAGCAGCTTGGGGCAGAAGAATTCACCCCTCCACTTT	TRBV5-6	TRBJ1-6	.
CASRRPGGANTEAFF	TGTGCCAGCAGACGGCCAGGGGGCGCGAACACTGAAGCTTTCTTT	TRBV6-6	TRBJ1-1	TRBD1
CASSLSGTGNTEAFF	TGTGCCAGCAGCCTATCCGGGACAGGGAACACTGAAGCTTTCTTT	TRBV4-2	TRBJ1-1	TRBD1
CASSPSVTDTQYF	TGTGCCAGCAGCCCTAGCGTCACAGATACGCAGTATTTT	TRBV7-6	TRBJ2-3	.
CASSPPQVYGYTF	TGTGCCAGCTCACCACCTCAGGTCTATGGCTACACCTTC	TRBV18	TRBJ1-2	.
CASSIQDRGQPQHF	TGTGCCAGCTCAATCCAGGACAGGGGACAGCCCCAGCATTTT	TRBV18	TRBJ1-5	TRBD1
CASSQDRRGDEQFF	TGCGCCAGCAGCCAAGACCGCAGGGGGGATGAGCAGTTCTTC	TRBV4-3	TRBJ2-1	.
CASSYPGLSFGGYTF	TGTGCCAGCAGCTACCCGGGACTTTCTTTCGGGGGCTACACCTTC	TRBV11-1	TRBJ1-2	.
CASTQGARWTGELFF	TGCGCCAGCACACAGGGGGCGAGGTGGACCGGGGAGCTGTTTTTT	TRBV4-1	TRBJ2-2	TRBD1
CASSVGQAPRGPQHF	TGTGCCAGTAGCGTAGGACAGGCACCTAGGGGGCCCCAGCATTTT	TRBV19	TRBJ1-5	TRBD1
CASSDRSGGDTDTQYF	TGTGCCAGCAGTGACAGAAGCGGGGGGGACACAGATACGCAGTATTTT	TRBV6-4	TRBJ2-3	TRBD2
CASSLLPGQANYGYTF	TGCGCCAGCAGCCTCCTCCCGGGACAGGCCAACTATGGCTACACCTTC	TRBV4-1	TRBJ1-2	TRBD1
CASSLSRTGGDEKLFF	TGTGCCAGCTCACTCTCTCGGACAGGGGGCGACGAAAAACTGTTTTTT	TRBV18	TRBJ1-4	TRBD1
CASSVLGRTGPFYGYTF	TGTGCCAGCAGCGTATTAGGCCGGACAGGTCCTTTCTATGGCTACACCTTC	TRBV11-3	TRBJ1-2	TRBD1